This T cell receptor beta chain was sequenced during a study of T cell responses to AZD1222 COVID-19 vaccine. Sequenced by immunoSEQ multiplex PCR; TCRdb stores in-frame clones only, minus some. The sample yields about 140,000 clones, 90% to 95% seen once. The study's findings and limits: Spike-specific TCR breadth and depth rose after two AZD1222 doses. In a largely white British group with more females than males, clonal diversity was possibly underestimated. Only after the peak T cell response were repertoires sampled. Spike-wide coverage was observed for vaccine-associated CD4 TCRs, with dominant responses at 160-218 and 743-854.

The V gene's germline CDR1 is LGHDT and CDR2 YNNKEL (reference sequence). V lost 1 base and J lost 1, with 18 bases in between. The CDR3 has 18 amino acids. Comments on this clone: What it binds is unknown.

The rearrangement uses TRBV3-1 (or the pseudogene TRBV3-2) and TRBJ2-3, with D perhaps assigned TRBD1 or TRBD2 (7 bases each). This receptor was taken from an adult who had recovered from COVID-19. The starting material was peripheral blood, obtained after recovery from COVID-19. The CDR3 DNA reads TGTGCCAGCAGCCAAGTTTCCGGATCAGGGGGGGGCACAGATACGCAGTATTTT. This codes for CASSQVSGSGGGTDTQYF.